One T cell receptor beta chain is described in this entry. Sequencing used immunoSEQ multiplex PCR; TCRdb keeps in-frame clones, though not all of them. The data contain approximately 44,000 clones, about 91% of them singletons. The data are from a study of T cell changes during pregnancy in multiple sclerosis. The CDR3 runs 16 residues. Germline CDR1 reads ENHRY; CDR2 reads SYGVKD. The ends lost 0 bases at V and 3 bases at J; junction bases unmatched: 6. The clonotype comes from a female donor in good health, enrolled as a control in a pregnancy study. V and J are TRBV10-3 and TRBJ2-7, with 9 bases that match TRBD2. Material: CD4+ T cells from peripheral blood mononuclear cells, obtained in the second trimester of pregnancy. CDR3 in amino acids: CAISESGASGDYEQYF. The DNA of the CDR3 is TGTGCCATCAGTGAGTCAGGAGCTAGCGGGGACTACGAGCAGTACTTC.